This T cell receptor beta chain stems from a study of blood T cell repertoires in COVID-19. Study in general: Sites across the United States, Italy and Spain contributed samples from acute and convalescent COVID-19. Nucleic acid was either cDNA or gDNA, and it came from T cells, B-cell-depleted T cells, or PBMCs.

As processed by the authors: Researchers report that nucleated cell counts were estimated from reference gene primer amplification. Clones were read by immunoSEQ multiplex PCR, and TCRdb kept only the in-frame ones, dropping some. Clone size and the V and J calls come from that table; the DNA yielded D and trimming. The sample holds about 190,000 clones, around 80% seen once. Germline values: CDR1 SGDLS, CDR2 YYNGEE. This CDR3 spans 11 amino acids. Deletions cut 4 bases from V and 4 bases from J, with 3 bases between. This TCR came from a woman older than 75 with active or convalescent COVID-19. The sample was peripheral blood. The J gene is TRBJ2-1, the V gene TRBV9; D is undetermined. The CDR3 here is CASSQYNEQFF. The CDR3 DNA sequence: TGTGCCAGCAGCCAGTACAATGAGCAGTTCTTC.